This TCR beta chain was recovered during a study of glioma-infiltrating T cells. V was pared by 2 bases and J by 4 bases, with 6 bases between. This CDR3 region has 12 residues. TCR alpha and beta CDR3 regions were amplified from RNA using iRepertoire nested multiplex PCR. Tissue mRNA or PBMC total RNA, 100-400 ng, went into one-step reverse transcription and amplification. A single record per CDR3 protein comes from TCRdb applying MiXCR to the multiplex PCR reads. The sample lists 160,000 or so distinct CDR3 sequences; around 40% were seen once. The chain carries TRBV12-3 or TRBV12-4 and TRBJ2-7; D ambiguous. The sample taken for sequencing was glioma tissue, nonneoplastic brain tissue, or PBMCs (not recorded which). This receptor was identified in a human donor with low-grade glioma or glioblastoma, undergoing nonglioma brain surgery, or in good health (not recorded which). The CDR3 is CASSLFSYEQYF. The DNA for the CDR3 is TGTGCCAGCAGTTTATTTTCGTACGAGCAGTACTTC.